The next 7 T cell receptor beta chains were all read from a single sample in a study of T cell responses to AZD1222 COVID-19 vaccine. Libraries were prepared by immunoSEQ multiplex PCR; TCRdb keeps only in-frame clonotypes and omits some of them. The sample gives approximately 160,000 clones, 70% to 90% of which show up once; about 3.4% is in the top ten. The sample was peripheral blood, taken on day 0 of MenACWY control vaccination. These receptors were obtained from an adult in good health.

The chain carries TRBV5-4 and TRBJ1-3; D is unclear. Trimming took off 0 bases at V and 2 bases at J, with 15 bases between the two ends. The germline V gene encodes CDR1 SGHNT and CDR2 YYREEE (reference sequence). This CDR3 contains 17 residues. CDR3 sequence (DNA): TGTGCCAGCAGCTTGGATCCGGCGGGGAACGCTGGAAACACCATATATTTT. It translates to CASSLDPAGNAGNTIYF.

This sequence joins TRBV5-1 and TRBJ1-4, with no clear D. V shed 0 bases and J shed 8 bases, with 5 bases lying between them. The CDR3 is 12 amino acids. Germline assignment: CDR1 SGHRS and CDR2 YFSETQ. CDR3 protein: CASSLVGEKLFF. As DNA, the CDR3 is TGCGCCAGCAGCTTGGTAGGGGAAAAACTGTTTTTT.

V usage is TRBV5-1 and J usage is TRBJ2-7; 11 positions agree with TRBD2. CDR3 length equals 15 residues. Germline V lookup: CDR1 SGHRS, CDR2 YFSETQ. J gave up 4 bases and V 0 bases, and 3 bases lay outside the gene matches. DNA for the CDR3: TGCGCCAGCAGCTTGGTGACTAGCGGGGAATACGAGCAGTACTTC. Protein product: CASSLVTSGEYEQYF.

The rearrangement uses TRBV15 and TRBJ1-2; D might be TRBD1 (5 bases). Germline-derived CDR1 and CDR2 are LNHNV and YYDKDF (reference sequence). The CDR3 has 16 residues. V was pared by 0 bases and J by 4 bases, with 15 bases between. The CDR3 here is CATSRDFSSGGYGYTF. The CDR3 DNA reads TGTGCCACCAGCAGAGATTTTTCAAGTGGGGGCTATGGCTACACCTTC. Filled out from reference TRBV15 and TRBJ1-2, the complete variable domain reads DAMVIQNPRYQVTQFGKPVTLSCSQTLNHNVMYWYQQKSSQAPKLLFHYYDKDFNNEADTPDNFQSRRPNTSFCFLDIRSPGLGDTAMYLCATSRDFSSGGYGYTFGSGTRLTVV.

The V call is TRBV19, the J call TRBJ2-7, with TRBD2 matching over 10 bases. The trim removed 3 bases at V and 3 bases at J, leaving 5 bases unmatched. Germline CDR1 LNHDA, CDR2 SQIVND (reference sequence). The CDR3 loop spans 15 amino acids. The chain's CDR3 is CASSMSGGAVYEQYF. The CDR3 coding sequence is TGTGCCAGTAGTATGAGCGGGGGGGCCGTCTACGAGCAGTACTTC.

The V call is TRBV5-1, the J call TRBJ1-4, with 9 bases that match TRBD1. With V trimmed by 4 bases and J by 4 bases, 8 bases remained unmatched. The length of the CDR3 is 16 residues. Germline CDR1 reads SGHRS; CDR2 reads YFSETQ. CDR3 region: CASSVATGQGNEKLFF. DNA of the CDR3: TGCGCCAGCAGCGTGGCAACGGGACAGGGTAATGAAAAACTGTTTTTT.

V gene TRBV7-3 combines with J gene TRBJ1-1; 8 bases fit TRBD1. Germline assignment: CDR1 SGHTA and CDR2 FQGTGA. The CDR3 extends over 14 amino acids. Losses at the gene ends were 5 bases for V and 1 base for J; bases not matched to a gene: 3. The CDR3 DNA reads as TGTGCCAGCAGCGCGACAGGGGCGAACACTGAAGCTTTCTTT. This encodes CASSATGANTEAFF.